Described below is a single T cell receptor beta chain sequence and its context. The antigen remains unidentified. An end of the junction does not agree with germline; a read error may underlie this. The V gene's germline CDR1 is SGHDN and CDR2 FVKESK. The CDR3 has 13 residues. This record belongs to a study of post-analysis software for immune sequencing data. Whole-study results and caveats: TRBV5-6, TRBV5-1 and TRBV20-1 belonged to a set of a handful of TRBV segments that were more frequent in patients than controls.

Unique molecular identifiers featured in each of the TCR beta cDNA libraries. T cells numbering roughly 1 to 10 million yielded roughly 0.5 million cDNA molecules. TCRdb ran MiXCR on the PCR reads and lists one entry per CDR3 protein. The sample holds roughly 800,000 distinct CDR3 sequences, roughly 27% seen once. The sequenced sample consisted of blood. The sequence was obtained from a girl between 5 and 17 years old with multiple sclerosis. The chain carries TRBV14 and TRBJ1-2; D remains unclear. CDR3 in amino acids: CASSGGPGYDYTF. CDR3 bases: TGTGCCAGCAGCGGCGGGCCGGGCTATGACTACACCTTC.